This T cell receptor (beta chain) was sequenced during a study of T-cell memory formation after mild COVID-19. Study-level background: TCR clusters showed largely donor specificity.

cDNA libraries for TCR alpha and TCR beta, carrying sample barcodes and UMIs, came from 5'RACE with constant-segment primers. TCRdb re-called the 5' RACE reads with MiXCR, one entry per CDR3 protein. Of 300,000 to 400,000 distinct CDR3 sequences listed, roughly 13% are singletons. Study-wide findings and caveats: The main location of contracting CD4+ clones was CM and EM, and that of contracting CD8+ clones was EMRA. Day 15 to 85 contracting clones showed balanced CD4/CD8; day 15 to 37 expanders favored CD4+.

The CDR3 totals 14 residues. CDR1 SGHVS and CDR2 FQNEAQ come from the germline V gene. V was clipped by 8 bases and J by 4 bases, with 17 bases between them. The sample holds a few counts of this clonotype. The antigen remains unidentified. The clonotype comes from a man between 18 and 35 years old who had mild COVID-19 (a few samples of this study predate the infection). Cell type and time point are not known. V gene TRBV7-8 combines with J gene TRBJ1-1; maybe TRBD1 (5 bases). What was sequenced was PBMCs or a T cell subset sorted from them (not recorded which). The CDR3 sequence: CASAPGRAGTEAFF. CDR3 bases: TGTGCCAGCGCGCCGGGCAGGGCAGGCACTGAAGCTTTCTTT.